Listed below are T cell receptor beta chains from one sample, sequenced in a study of cytomegalovirus exposure and HLA in healthy donors. Sequenced by immunoSEQ multiplex PCR; TCRdb stores in-frame clones only, minus some. Its clone listing holds roughly 54,000 clones. Sequences were obtained from PBMCs. These receptors came from a woman in her thirties in good health and CMV-seropositive. Both conserved end residues are part of each CDR3. Fields, in order: V gene, D gene, J gene, CDR3 protein, CDR3 DNA. A D gene is named only where the DNA matches it firmly.

>TRBV5-6|.|TRBJ2-4
CASSLLENIQYF
TGTGCCAGCAGCCTACTAGAGAACATTCAGTACTTC
>TRBV6-5|.|TRBJ1-1
CASSSPGDVGTEAFF
TGTGCCAGCAGTTCCCCGGGGGATGTGGGCACTGAAGCTTTCTTT
>TRBV30|.|TRBJ1-6
CALNRGLNSPLHF
TGTGCCCTCAACCGGGGGTTGAATTCACCCCTACACTTT
>TRBV7-2|TRBD1|TRBJ2-7
CASSTHAGTGGYEQYF
TGTGCCAGCAGCACCCATGCCGGGACAGGGGGTTACGAGCAGTACTTC
>TRBV7-9|.|TRBJ1-5
CASSREGGQPQHF
TGTGCCAGCAGCCGAGAGGGAGGACAGCCCCAGCATTTT
>TRBV19|TRBD1|TRBJ2-2
CASSRTGAGELFF
TGTGCCAGTAGTAGAACAGGGGCCGGGGAGCTGTTTTTT
>TRBV19|TRBD1|TRBJ1-3
CASSMDRRSGNTIYF
TGTGCCAGTAGTATGGACAGGCGCTCTGGAAACACCATATATTTT
>TRBV29-1|.|TRBJ2-7
CSAALYGEAYEQYF
TGCAGCGCCGCACTATACGGAGAAGCCTACGAGCAGTACTTC
>TRBV6-6|.|TRBJ2-7
CASSFSGGQPYEQYF
TGTGCCAGCAGTTTTTCGGGCGGACAGCCCTACGAGCAGTACTTC
>TRBV28|.|TRBJ1-1
CASSPDSENTEAFF
TGTGCCAGCAGTCCGGACAGCGAGAACACTGAAGCTTTCTTT
>TRBV6-5|TRBD1|TRBJ1-2
CASSETGGYGYTF
TGTGCCAGCAGTGAGACAGGGGGGTATGGCTACACCTTC
>TRBV30|.|TRBJ1-4
CAWSVGAYDEKLFF
TGTGCCTGGAGTGTTGGGGCTTACGATGAAAAACTGTTTTTT
>TRBV4-1|.|TRBJ2-2
CASSHYQGRGTTGELFF
TGCGCCAGCAGCCATTACCAGGGCAGGGGCACCACCGGGGAGCTGTTTTTT
>TRBV19|TRBD1|TRBJ1-1
CASSLLTGGDGEAFF
TGTGCCAGTAGCCTTCTGACAGGGGGCGACGGTGAAGCTTTCTTT
>TRBV5-1|.|TRBJ2-6
CASSFGWSSGANVLTF
TGCGCCAGCAGCTTTGGGTGGAGCTCTGGGGCCAACGTCCTGACTTTC
>TRBV28|.|TRBJ1-2
CASSLPRVRNYGYTF
TGTGCCAGCAGTTTACCCCGCGTCAGGAACTATGGCTACACCTTC
>TRBV11-2|TRBD2|TRBJ2-7
CASSLEMWGLAGTSYEQYF
TGTGCCAGCAGCTTAGAGATGTGGGGACTAGCGGGGACCTCCTACGAGCAGTACTTC
>TRBV5-6|TRBD1|TRBJ2-5
CASSYRTGTQETQYF
TGTGCCAGCAGCTACCGGACAGGGACACAAGAGACCCAGTACTTC
>TRBV5-1|.|TRBJ2-7
CASSLGRGPYEQYF
TGCGCCAGCAGCTTGGGCAGGGGTCCCTACGAGCAGTACTTC
>TRBV6-1|.|TRBJ2-6
CASRLASGANVLTF
TGTGCCAGCAGACTTGCCTCTGGGGCCAACGTCCTGACTTTC
>TRBV30|TRBD1|TRBJ1-6
CAGSGGTGSNSPLHF
TGTGCCGGGAGCGGTGGGACAGGGAGTAATTCACCCCTCCACTTT
>TRBV5-1|.|TRBJ2-3
CASKTGPGGATDTQYF
TGCGCCAGCAAAACTGGCCCTGGGGGGGCAACAGATACGCAGTATTTT
>TRBV7-7|TRBD2|TRBJ2-7
CASSLEYSGAFSYEQYF
TGTGCTAGCAGCTTAGAATATAGCGGGGCCTTCTCCTACGAGCAGTACTTC
>TRBV10-2|.|TRBJ2-3
CASNLDTQYF
TGCGCCAGCAATCTTGATACGCAGTATTTT
>TRBV5-1|.|TRBJ1-4
CASSKNSATNEKLFF
TGCGCCAGCTCGAAGAACTCTGCAACTAATGAAAAACTGTTTTTT
>TRBV4-1|.|TRBJ1-5
CASSQPGQKQPQHF
TGCGCCAGCAGCCAGCCGGGACAAAAACAGCCCCAGCATTTT